These T cell receptor beta chains were read from a single sample in a study of T cell changes during pregnancy in multiple sclerosis. TCRdb's table, derived via immunoSEQ multiplex PCR, lists solely in-frame clones and lacks some. The data hold 70,000 to 95,000 clones, with about 94% observed a single time. The source was peripheral blood, collected in the third trimester of pregnancy. All receptors come from a female donor with multiple sclerosis, enrolled in a pregnancy study. The CDR3 runs from the conserved cysteine through the conserved F or W. Each record gives: CDR3 protein, V gene.

CASSQEWGRSSYNEQFF	TRBV4-3
CASSFDGRAGNEQFF	TRBV27
CASSHTPGQRAYEQYF	TRBV14
CASSRGQAYEQYF	TRBV7-9
CASSLGLVWNEQFF	TRBV7-2
CASSTPAGVGEQYF	TRBV7-2
CASSQDEGGKTQYF	TRBV4-1
CSVETPGRELFF	TRBV29-1
CASRQLAGGQGEQFF	TRBV6-4
CASSRGLAGAENIQYF	TRBV4-2
CASSLLPQGKGYTF	TRBV27
CASSPTGTEKLFF	TRBV18
CASDRQEARGDAFF	TRBV2
CASSLAGGQTFSQYF	TRBV7-2
CAPVSDRGPDTQYF	TRBV10-1